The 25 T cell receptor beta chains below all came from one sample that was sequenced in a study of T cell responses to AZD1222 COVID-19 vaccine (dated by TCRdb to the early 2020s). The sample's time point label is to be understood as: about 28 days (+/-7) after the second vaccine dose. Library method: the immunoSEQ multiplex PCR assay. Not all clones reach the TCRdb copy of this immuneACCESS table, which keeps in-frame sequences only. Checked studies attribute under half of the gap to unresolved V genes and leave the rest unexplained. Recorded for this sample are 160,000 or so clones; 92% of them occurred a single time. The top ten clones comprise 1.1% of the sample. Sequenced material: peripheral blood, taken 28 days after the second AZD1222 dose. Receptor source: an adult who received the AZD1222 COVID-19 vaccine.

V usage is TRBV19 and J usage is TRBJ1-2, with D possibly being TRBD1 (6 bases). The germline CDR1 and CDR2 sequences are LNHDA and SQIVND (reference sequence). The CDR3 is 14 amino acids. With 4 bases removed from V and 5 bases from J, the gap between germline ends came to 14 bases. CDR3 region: CASSNRGAEYGYTF. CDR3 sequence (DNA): TGTGCCAGTAGTAATCGGGGGGCTGAGTATGGCTACACCTTC.

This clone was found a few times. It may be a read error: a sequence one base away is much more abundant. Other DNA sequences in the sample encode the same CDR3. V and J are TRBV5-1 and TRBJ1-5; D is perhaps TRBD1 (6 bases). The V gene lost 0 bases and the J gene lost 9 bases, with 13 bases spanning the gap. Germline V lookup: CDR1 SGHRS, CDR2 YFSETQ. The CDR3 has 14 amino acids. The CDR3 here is CASSLDGGQGPQHF. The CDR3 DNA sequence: TGCGCCAGCAGCTTGGATGGGGGGCAGGGGCCCCAGCATTTT. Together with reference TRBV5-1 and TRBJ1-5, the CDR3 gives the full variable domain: KAGVTQTPRYLIKTRGQQVTLSCSPISGHRSVSWYQQTPGQGLQFLFEYFSETQRNKGNFPGRFSGRQFSNSRSEMNVSTLELGDSALYLCASSLDGGQGPQHFGDGTRLSIL.

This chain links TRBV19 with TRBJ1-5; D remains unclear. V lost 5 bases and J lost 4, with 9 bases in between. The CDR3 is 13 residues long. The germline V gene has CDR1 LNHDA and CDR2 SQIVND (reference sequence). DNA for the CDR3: TGTGCCAGTAGTCCGAGACCGAATCAGCCCCAGCATTTT. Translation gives CASSPRPNQPQHF.

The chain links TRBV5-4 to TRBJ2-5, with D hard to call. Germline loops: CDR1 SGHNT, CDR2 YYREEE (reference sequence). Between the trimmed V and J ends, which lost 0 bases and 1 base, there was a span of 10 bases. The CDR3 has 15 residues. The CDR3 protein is CASSLVGRTQETQYF. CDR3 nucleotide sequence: TGTGCCAGCAGCTTGGTGGGCAGGACCCAAGAGACCCAGTACTTC.

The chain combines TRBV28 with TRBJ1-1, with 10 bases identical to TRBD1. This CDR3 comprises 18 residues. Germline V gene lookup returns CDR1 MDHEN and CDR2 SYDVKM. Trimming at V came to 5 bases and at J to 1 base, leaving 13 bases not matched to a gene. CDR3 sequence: CASSPGTGAWYGNTEAFF. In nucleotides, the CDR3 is TGTGCCAGCAGTCCCGGGACAGGGGCTTGGTACGGGAACACTGAAGCTTTCTTT.

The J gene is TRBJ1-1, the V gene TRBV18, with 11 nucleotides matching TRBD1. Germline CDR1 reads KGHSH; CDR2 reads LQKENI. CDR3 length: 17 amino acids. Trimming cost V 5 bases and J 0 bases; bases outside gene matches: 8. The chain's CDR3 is CASSTLGQGAVNTEAFF. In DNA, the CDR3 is TGTGCCAGCTCAACATTAGGACAGGGGGCGGTGAACACTGAAGCTTTCTTT.

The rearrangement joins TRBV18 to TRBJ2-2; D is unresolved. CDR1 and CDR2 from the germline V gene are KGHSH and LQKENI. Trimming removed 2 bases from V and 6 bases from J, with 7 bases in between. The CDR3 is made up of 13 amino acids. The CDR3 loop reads CASSPGEAGELFF. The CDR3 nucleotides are TGTGCCAGCTCACCAGGGGAAGCCGGGGAGCTGTTTTTT.

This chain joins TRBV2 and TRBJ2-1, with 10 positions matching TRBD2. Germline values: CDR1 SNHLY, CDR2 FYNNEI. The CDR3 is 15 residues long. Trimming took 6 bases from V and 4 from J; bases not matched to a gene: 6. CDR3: CASRIAGGAYNEQFF. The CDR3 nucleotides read TGTGCCAGCAGGATAGCGGGGGGAGCATACAATGAGCAGTTCTTC.

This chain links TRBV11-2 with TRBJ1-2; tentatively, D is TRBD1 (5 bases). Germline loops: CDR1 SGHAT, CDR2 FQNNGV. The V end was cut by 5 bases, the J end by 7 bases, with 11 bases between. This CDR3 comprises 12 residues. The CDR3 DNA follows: TGTGCCAGCAGCCCCGACAGCTTTGGCTACACCTTC. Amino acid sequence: CASSPDSFGYTF.

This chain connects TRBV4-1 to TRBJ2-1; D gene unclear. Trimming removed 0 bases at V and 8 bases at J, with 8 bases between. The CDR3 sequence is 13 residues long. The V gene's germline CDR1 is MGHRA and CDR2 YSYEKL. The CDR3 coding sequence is TGCGCCAGCAGCCAAGATAGGGAATATGAGCAGTTCTTC. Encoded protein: CASSQDREYEQFF.

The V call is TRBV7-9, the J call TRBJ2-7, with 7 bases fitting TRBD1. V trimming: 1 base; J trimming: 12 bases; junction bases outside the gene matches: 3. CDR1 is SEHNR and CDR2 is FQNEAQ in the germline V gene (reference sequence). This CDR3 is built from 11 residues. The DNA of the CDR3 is TGTGCCAGCAGCTTAGGAGGGGGCACGTACTTC. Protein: CASSLGGGTYF.

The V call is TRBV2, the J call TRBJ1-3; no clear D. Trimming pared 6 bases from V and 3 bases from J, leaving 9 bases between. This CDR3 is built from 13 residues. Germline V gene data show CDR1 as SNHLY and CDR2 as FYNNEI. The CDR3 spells CASRATLGNTIYF. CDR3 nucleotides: TGTGCCAGCAGAGCTACTCTTGGAAACACCATATATTTT.

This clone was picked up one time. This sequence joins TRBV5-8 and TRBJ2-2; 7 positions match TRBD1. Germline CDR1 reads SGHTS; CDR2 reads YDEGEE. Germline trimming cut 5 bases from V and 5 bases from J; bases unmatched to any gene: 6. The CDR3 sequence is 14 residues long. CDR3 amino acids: CASRRQGWTGELFF. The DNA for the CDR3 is TGTGCCAGCAGGCGACAGGGTTGGACCGGGGAGCTGTTTTTT.

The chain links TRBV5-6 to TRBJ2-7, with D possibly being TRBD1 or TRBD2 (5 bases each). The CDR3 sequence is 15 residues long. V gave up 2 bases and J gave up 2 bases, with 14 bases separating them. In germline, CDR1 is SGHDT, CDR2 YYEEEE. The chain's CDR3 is CASSFGGRAAYEQYF. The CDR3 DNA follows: TGTGCCAGCAGCTTTGGAGGCAGGGCGGCCTACGAGCAGTACTTC.

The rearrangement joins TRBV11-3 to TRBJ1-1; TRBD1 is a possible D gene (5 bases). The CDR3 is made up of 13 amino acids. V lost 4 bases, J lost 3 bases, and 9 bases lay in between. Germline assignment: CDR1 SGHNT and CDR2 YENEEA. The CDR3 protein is CASSSRGHTEAFF. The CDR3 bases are TGTGCCAGCAGCTCCCGGGGCCACACTGAAGCTTTCTTT.

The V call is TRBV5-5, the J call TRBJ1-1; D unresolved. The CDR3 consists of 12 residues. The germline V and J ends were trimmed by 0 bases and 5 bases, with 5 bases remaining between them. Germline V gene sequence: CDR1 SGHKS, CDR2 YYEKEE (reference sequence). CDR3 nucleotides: TGTGCCAGCAGCTTGGTGAGGACTGAAGCTTTCTTT. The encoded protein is CASSLVRTEAFF.

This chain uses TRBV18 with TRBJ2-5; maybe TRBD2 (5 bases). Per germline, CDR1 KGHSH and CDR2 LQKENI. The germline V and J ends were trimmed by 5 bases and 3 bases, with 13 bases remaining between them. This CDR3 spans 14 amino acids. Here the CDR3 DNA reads TGTGCCAGCTCAGCCTCGGGGAGAGAAGAGACCCAGTACTTC. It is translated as CASSASGREETQYF.

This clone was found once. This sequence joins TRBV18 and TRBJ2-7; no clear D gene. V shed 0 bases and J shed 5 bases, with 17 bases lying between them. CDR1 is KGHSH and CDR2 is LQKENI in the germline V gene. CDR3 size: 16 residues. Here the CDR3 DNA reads TGTGCCAGCTCACCACCCCGGGCCTCATCAAGGAACGAGCAGTACTTC. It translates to CASSPPRASSRNEQYF.

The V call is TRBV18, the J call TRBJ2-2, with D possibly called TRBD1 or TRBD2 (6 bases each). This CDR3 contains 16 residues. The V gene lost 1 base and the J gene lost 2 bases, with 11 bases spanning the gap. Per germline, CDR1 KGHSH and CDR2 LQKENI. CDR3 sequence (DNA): TGTGCCAGCTCACCACTCGGGGGCAGCAACACCGGGGAGCTGTTTTTT. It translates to CASSPLGGSNTGELFF.

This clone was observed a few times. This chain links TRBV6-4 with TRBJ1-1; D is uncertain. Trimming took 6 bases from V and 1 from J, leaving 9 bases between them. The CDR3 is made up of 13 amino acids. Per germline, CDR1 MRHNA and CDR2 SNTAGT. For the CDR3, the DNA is TGTGCCAGCAGACGAGTCCCGAACACTGAAGCTTTCTTT. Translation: CASRRVPNTEAFF.

The chain's CDR3 is CASGAGLSGNTIYF. The CDR3 DNA follows: TGTGCCAGTGGGGCGGGTCTCTCTGGAAACACCATATATTTT. The V call is TRBV7-2, the J call TRBJ1-3; D is perhaps TRBD1 (5 bases). V was cut by 9 bases and J by 0 bases, with 12 bases left in between. In germline, CDR1 is SGHTA, CDR2 FQGNSA. The CDR3 is 14 residues long.

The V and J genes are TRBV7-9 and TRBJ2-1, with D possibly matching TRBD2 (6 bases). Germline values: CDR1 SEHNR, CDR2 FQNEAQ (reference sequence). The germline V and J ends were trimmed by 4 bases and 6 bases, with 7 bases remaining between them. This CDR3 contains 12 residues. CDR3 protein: CASSSTSNEQFF. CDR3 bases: TGTGCCAGCAGCTCGACTAGCAATGAGCAGTTCTTC.

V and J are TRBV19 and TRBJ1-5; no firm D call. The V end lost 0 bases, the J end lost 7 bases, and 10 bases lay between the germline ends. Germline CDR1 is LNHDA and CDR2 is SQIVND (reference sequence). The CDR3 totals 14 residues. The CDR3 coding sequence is TGTGCCAGTAGTATAGAAGGTCGGGGACAGCCCCAGCATTTT. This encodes CASSIEGRGQPQHF.

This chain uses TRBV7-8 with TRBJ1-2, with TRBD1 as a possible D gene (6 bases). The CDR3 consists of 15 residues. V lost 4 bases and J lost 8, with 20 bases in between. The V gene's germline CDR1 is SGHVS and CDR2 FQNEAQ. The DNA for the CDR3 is TGTGCCAGCAGCTCAGCCCGGGACACCGGAGGCGGCTACACCTTC. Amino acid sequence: CASSSARDTGGGYTF.

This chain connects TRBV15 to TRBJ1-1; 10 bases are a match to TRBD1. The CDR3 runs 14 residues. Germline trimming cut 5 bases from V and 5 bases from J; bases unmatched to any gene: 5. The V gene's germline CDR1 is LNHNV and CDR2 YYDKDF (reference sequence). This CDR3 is CATSSRTGGTEAFF. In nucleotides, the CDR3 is TGTGCCACCAGCTCCCGGACAGGGGGGACTGAAGCTTTCTTT.